This record looks at one TCR beta chain sequence and its context. The CDR3 sequence is 14 residues long. The ends lost 4 bases at V and 3 bases at J; junction bases unmatched: 4. Germline V gene lookup returns CDR1 ENHRY and CDR2 SYGVKD. This entry belongs to a study of blood T cell repertoires in COVID-19. Across the study: Material from acute and convalescent COVID-19 was sourced from the United States, Italy and Spain.

In the original processing: Amplification of reference gene primers was used by the study to estimate nucleated cell counts. The assay was immunoSEQ multiplex PCR, and TCRdb's table has in-frame clones only and misses some. D and trimming come from the DNA, and the V and J calls and clone size come from that table. This table has about 300,000 clones, 70% to 90% appearing once. This clonotype was sampled from a man younger than 30 who had recovered from COVID-19. This chain joins TRBV10-3 and TRBJ2-7; the match to TRBD2 covers 9 bases. The sample consisted of peripheral blood. CDR3 loop: CAISGSGRNYEQYF. The CDR3 DNA sequence: TGTGCCATCAGTGGTAGCGGGAGAAACTACGAGCAGTACTTC.